This record concerns one T cell receptor beta chain sequence. The table came from immunoSEQ multiplex PCR; TCRdb's copy has only in-frame clones and leaves some out. The data show about 220,000 clones, around 94% seen once. Trimming removed 3 bases from V and 5 bases from J; junction bases left unmatched: 5. Per the germline V gene, CDR1 is SNHLY and CDR2 is FYNNEI. CDR3 length equals 15 residues. The data were taken from a study of control samples from healthy donors and cancer patients. The rearrangement joins TRBV2 to TRBJ2-2, with TRBD1 matching over 8 bases. The TCR sequence derives from a man aged 50 to 59 in good health. Sequencing was performed on blood. The CDR3 sequence is CASSETGEGTGELFF. The CDR3 region has the DNA TGTGCCAGCAGTGAGACAGGGGAAGGTACCGGGGAGCTGTTTTTT.